Below, 2 T cell receptor beta chains from the same sample are listed, as sequenced in a study of OX40 agonist ivuxolimab in advanced cancers. Data came from immunoSEQ multiplex PCR; TCRdb stores just in-frame clones and leaves some out. The table records 70,000 to 95,000 clones, 90% to 95% of them present only once. This material consisted of CD4+ or CD8+ T cells sorted from blood, taken in a trial of the OX40 agonist ivuxolimab. Receptor source: an adult with an advanced solid tumor such as melanoma, head and neck, liver or kidney cancer.

The chain carries TRBV4-1 and TRBJ2-1; possibly TRBD1 or TRBD2 for D (5 bases each). Trimming cost V 1 base and J 2 bases, with 9 bases left between them. From germline, CDR1 is MGHRA and CDR2 YSYEKL. This CDR3 is built from 15 residues. CDR3 DNA: TGCGCCAGCAGCCAAGGGCCGGGACCCTACAATGAGCAGTTCTTC. Encoded protein: CASSQGPGPYNEQFF.

The J gene is TRBJ1-1, the V gene TRBV7-3; D perhaps matches TRBD1 (5 bases). V was shortened by 5 bases and J by 3 bases, with 16 bases between the two germline ends. The CDR3 totals 15 residues. CDR1 is SGHTA, CDR2 FQGTGA, per germline. This CDR3 reads CASSPVGGGYTEAFF. CDR3 nucleotides: TGTGCCAGCAGCCCCGTTGGGGGTGGGTACACTGAAGCTTTCTTT.